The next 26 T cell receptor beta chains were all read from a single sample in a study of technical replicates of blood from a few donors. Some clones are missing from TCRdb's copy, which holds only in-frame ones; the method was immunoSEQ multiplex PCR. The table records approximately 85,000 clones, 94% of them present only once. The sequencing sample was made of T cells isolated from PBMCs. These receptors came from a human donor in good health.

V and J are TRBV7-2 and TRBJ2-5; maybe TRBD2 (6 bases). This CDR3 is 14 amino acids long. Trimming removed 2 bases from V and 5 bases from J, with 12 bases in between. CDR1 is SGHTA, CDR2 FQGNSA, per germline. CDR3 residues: CASSLNGAGETQYF. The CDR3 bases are TGTGCCAGCAGCTTAAATGGGGCGGGGGAGACCCAGTACTTC.

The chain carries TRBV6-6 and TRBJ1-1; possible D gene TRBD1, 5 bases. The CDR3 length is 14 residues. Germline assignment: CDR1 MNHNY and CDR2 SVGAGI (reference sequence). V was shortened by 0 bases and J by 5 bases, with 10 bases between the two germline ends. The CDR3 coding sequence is TGTGCCAGCAGTTACTCTAGGGGAAATACTGAAGCTTTCTTT. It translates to CASSYSRGNTEAFF.

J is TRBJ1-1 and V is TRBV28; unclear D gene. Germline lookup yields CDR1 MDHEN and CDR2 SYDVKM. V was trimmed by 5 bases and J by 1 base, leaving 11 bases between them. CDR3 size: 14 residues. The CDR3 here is CASSLPTENTEAFF. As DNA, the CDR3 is TGTGCCAGCAGTCTACCCACAGAGAACACTGAAGCTTTCTTT.

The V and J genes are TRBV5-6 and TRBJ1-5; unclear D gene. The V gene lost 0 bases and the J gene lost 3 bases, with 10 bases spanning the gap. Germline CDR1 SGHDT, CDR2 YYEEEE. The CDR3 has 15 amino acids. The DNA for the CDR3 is TGTGCCAGCAGCTTGGTCGGGGTAATCAATCAGCCCCAGCATTTT. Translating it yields CASSLVGVINQPQHF. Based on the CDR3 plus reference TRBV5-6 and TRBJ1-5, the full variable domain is DAGVTQSPTHLIKTRGQQVTLRCSPKSGHDTVSWYQQALGQGPQFIFQYYEEEERQRGNFPDRFSGHQFPNYSSELNVNALLLGDSALYLCASSLVGVINQPQHFGDGTRLSIL.

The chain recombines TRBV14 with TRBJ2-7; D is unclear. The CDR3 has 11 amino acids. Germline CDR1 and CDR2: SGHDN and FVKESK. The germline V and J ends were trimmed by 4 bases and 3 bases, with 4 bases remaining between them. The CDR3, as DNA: TGTGCCAGCAGCCTTTACTACGAGCAGTACTTC. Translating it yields CASSLYYEQYF.

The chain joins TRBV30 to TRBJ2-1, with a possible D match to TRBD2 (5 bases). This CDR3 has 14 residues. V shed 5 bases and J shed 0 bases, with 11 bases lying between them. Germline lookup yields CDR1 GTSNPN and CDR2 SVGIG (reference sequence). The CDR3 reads CAWASGGSYNEQFF. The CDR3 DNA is TGTGCCTGGGCGAGTGGAGGCTCCTACAATGAGCAGTTCTTC.

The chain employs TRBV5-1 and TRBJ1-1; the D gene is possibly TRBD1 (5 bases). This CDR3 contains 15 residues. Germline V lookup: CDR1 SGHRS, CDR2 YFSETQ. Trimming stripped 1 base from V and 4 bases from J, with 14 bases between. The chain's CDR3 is CASSLSGEGSTEAFF. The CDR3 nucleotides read TGCGCCAGCAGCTTGAGTGGGGAGGGGAGCACTGAAGCTTTCTTT.

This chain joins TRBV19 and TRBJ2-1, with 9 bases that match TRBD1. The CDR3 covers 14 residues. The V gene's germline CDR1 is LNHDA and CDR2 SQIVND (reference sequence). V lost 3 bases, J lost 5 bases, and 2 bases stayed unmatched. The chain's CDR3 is CASSMGQGNNEQFF. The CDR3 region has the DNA TGTGCCAGTAGTATGGGACAGGGTAACAATGAGCAGTTCTTC.

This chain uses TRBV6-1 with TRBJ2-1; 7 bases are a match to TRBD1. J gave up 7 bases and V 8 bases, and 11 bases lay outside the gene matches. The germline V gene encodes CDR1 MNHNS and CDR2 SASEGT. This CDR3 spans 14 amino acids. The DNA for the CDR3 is TGTGCCAGCGGGTCCGTAGGGGGCGCAAATGAGCAGTTCTTC. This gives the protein CASGSVGGANEQFF.

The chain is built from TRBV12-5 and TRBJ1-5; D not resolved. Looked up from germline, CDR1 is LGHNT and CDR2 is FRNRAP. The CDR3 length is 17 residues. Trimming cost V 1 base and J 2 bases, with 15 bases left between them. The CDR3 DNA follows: TGTGCTAGTGGTTTGGGAGATGTCGGGGTGGGCAATCAGCCCCAGCATTTT. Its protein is CASGLGDVGVGNQPQHF.

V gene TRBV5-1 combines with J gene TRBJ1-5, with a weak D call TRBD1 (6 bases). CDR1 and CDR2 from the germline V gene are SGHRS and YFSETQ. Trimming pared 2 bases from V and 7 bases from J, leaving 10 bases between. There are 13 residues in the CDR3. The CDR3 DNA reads TGCGCCAGCAGCTTAAACAGGGACCAGCCCCAGCATTTT. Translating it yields CASSLNRDQPQHF.

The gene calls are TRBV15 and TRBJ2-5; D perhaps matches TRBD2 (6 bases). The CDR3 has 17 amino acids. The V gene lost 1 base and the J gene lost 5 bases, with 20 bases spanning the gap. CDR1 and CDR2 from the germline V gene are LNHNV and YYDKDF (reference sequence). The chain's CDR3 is CATSRVPHTSSSETQYF. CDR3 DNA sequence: TGTGCCACCAGCAGAGTCCCACATACTAGCAGCAGCGAGACCCAGTACTTC.

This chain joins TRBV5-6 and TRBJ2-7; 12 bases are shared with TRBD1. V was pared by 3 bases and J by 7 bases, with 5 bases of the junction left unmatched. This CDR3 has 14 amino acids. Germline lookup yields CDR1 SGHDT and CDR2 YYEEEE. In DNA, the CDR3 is TGTGCCAGCAGCTCGGGACAGGGGGCGCCTGAGCAGTACTTC. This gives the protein CASSSGQGAPEQYF.

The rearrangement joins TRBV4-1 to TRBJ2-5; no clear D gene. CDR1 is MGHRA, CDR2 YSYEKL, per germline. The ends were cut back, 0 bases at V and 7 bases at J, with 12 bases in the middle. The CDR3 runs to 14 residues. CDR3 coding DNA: TGCGCCAGCAGCCAAGAAACGGGTGGTGGGACCCAGTACTTC. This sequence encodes CASSQETGGGTQYF.

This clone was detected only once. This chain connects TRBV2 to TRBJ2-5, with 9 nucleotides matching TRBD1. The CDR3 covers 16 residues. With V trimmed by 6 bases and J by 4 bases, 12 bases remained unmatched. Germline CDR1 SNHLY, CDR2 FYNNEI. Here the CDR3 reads CASSADRGRLRETQYF. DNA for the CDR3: TGTGCCAGCAGCGCGGACAGGGGAAGGTTGCGAGAGACCCAGTACTTC.

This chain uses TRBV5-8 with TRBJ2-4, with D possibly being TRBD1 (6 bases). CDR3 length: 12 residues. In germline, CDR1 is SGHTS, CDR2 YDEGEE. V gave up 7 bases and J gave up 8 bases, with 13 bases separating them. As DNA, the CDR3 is TGTGCCAGCTCTCAGGGACACCACATTCAGTACTTC. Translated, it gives CASSQGHHIQYF.

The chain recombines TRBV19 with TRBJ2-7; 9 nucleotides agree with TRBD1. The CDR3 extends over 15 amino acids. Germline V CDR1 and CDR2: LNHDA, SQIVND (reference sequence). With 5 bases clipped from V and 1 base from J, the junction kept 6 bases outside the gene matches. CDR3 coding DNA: TGTGCCAGTAGTGAAACAGGGGGCTCGTCCTACGAGCAGTACTTC. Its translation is CASSETGGSSYEQYF.

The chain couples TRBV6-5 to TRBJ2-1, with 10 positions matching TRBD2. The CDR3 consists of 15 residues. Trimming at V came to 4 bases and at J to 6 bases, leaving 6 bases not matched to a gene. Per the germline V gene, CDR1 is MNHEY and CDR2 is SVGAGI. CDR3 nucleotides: TGTGCCAGCAGTTTTCTAGCGGGAGAACCCAATGAGCAGTTCTTC. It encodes CASSFLAGEPNEQFF.

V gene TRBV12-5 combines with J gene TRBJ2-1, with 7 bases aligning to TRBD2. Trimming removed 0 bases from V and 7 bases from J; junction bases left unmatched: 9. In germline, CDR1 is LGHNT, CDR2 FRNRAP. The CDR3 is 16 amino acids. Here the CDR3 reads CASGLVLALDLNEQFF. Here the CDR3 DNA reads TGTGCTAGTGGTTTGGTACTAGCGCTCGATTTGAATGAGCAGTTCTTC.

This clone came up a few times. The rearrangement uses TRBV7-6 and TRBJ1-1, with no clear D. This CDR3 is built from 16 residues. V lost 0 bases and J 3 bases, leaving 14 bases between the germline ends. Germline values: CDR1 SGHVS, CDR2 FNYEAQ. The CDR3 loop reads CASSLAVEALDTEAFF. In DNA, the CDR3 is TGTGCCAGCAGCTTAGCGGTAGAGGCTCTGGACACTGAAGCTTTCTTT.

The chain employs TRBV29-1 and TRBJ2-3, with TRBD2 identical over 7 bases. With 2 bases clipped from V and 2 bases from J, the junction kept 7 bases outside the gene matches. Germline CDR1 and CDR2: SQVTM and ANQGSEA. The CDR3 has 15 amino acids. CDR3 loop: CSVEKAGSPTDTQYF. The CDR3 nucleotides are TGCAGCGTTGAAAAAGCGGGGTCCCCCACAGATACGCAGTATTTT.

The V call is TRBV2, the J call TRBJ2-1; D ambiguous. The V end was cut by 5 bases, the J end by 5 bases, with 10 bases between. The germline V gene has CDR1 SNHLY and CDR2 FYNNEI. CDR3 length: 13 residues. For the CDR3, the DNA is TGTGCCAGCAGTTCTGGCAACGACAATGAGCAGTTCTTC. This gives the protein CASSSGNDNEQFF.

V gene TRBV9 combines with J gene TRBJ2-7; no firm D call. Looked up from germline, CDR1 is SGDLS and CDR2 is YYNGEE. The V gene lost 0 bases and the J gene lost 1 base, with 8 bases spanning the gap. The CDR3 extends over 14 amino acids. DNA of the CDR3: TGTGCCAGCAGCGTAGAGTGGCGGTCCTACGAGCAGTACTTC. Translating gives CASSVEWRSYEQYF.

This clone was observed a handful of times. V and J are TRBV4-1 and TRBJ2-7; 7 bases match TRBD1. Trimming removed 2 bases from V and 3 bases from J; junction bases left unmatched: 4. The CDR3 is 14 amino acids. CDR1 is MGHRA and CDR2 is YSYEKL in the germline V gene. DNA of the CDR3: TGCGCCAGCAGCCAACCAGGACAGGTCTACGAGCAGTACTTC. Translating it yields CASSQPGQVYEQYF.

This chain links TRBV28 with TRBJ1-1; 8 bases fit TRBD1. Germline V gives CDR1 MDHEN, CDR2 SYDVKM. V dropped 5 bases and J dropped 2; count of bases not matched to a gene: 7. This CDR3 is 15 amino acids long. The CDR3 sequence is CASSESGGPNTEAFF. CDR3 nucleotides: TGTGCCAGCAGTGAGTCAGGGGGCCCTAACACTGAAGCTTTCTTT.

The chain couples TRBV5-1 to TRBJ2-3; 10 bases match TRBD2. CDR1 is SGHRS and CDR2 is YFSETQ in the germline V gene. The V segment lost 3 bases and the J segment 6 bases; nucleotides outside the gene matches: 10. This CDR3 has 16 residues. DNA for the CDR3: TGCGCCAGCAGCTCCCAAGCGGGAGGGGATTGGGATACGCAGTATTTT. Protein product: CASSSQAGGDWDTQYF.